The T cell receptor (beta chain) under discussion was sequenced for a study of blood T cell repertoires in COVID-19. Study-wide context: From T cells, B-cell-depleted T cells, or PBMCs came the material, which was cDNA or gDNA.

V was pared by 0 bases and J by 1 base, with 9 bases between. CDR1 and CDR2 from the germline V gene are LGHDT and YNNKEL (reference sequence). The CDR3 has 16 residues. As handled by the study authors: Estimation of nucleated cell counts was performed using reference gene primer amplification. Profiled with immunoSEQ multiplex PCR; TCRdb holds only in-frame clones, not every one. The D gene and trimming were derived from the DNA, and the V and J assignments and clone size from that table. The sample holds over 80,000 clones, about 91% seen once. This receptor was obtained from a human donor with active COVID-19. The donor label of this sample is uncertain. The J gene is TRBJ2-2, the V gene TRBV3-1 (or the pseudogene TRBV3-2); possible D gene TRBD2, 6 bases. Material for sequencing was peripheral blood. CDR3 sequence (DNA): TGTGCCAGCAGCCAAGATTCGCGGGGGAACACCGGGGAGCTGTTTTTT. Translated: CASSQDSRGNTGELFF.